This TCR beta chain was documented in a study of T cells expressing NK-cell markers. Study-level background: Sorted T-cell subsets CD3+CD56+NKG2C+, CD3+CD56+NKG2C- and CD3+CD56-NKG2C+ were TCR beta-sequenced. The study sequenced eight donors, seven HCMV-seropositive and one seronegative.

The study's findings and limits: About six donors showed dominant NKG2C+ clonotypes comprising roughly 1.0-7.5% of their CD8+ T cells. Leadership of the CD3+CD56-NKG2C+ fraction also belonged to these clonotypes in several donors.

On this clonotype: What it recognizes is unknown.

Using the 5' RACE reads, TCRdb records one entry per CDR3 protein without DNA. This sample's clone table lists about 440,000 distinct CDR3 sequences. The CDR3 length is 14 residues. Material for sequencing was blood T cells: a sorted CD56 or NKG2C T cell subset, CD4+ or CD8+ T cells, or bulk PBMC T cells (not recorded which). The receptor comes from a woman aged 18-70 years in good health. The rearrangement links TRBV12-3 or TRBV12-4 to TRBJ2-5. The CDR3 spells CASSNYYGTETQYF.